These 29 T cell receptor beta chains were all obtained from the same sample, sequenced in a study of Ad26.COV2.S vaccination and SARS-CoV-2 variants (dated by TCRdb to the early 2020s). The library was produced with the immunoSEQ multiplex PCR assay. Sourced from immuneACCESS, this table was stored by TCRdb with only in-frame sequences that have V and J called. A share of the clones is absent; for the studies checked, an unresolved V gene accounts for under half, and the remainder has no known explanation. The sample table lists roughly 420,000 clones, more than 75% of them with a count of one. 3.6% of the sample belongs to the ten largest clones. Taken with the paper, the label for treatment or condition translates to: about 20 received Ad26.COV2.S at low or high dose, single or two shots; about 5 received placebo; per-sample allocation not given. Repertoires of vaccine and placebo recipients were sequenced from samples collected on day 63 after the first injection.

The source material was peripheral blood, sampled in a trial of Ad26.COV2.S vaccine versus placebo. The source is a person between 18 and 59 years old who received the Ad26.COV2.S COVID-19 vaccine or a placebo.

This sequence joins TRBV5-6 and TRBJ2-7, with D unclear. The CDR3 runs to 12 residues. CDR1 and CDR2 (germline): SGHDT, YYEEEE. V was pared by 4 bases and J by 7 bases, with 12 bases between. The CDR3 is CASSRWSGEQYF. CDR3 coding DNA: TGTGCCAGCAGCCGTTGGTCGGGTGAGCAGTACTTC.

The J gene is TRBJ1-5, the V gene TRBV5-4; 8 nucleotides align to TRBD1. The CDR3 has 15 residues. The J segment lost 4 bases and the V segment lost 0 bases, leaving 3 bases of the junction unmatched. CDR1 and CDR2 (germline): SGHNT, YYREEE (reference sequence). The CDR3: CASSLGTGFNQPQHF. In DNA, the CDR3 is TGTGCCAGCAGCTTGGGGACAGGGTTTAATCAGCCCCAGCATTTT.

The chain links TRBV19 to TRBJ1-4, with a tentative D call TRBD1 (5 bases). This CDR3 comprises 13 residues. V gave up 6 bases and J gave up 7 bases, with 12 bases separating them. Per the germline V gene, CDR1 is LNHDA and CDR2 is SQIVND (reference sequence). In nucleotides, the CDR3 is TGTGCCAGTAGCACCGCCAGGGTTGAAAAACTGTTTTTT. Amino acid sequence: CASSTARVEKLFF.

V is TRBV7-2 and J is TRBJ1-3; D gene ambiguous. CDR1 is SGHTA and CDR2 is FQGNSA in the germline V gene. This CDR3 has 15 residues. V lost 10 bases and J 0 bases, leaving 16 bases between the germline ends. The CDR3 spells CATSPGGSSGNTIYF. The CDR3 DNA reads as TGTGCCACTTCCCCCGGCGGGAGCTCTGGAAACACCATATATTTT.

The genes are TRBV6-5 and TRBJ2-1, with TRBD1 identical over 7 bases. From germline, CDR1 is MNHEY and CDR2 SVGAGI. V was pared by 5 bases and J by 2 bases, with 3 bases of the junction left unmatched. The CDR3 runs 14 residues. As DNA, the CDR3 is TGTGCCAGCAGTCGACAGGGTACCTACAATGAGCAGTTCTTC. This gives the protein CASSRQGTYNEQFF.

The CDR3 spells CASSVAGGLSVAQYF. In DNA form, the CDR3 reads TGTGCCAGCAGCGTAGCGGGGGGCCTTTCAGTGGCGCAGTATTTT. The chain carries TRBV9 and TRBJ2-3, with D perhaps matching TRBD2 (7 bases). V was cut by 0 bases and J by 10 bases, with 18 bases left in between. Germline CDR1 is SGDLS and CDR2 is YYNGEE. This CDR3 has 15 amino acids.

The chain has TRBV7-8 and TRBJ1-1; D perhaps matches TRBD1 (5 bases). The ends were cut back, 5 bases at V and 2 bases at J, with 12 bases in the middle. This CDR3 has 14 amino acids. The germline CDR1 and CDR2 sequences are SGHVS and FQNEAQ. The CDR3 region is CASSPQGDNTEAFF. The CDR3 nucleotides read TGTGCCAGCAGCCCCCAAGGGGACAACACTGAAGCTTTCTTT.

DNA of the CDR3: TGCGCCAGCAGCCAAGATCTTTGGACAGGGGCAGACGAGCAGTACTTC. As protein: CASSQDLWTGADEQYF. The chain has TRBV4-1 and TRBJ2-7; 9 bases are shared with TRBD1. This CDR3 region has 16 residues. CDR1 is MGHRA and CDR2 is YSYEKL in the germline V gene. Trimming cost V 0 bases and J 5 bases; bases outside gene matches: 8.

This chain links TRBV6-2 or TRBV6-3 with TRBJ1-5, with 8 bases matching TRBD1. Germline CDR1 MNHEY, CDR2 SVGEGT. The CDR3 runs 15 residues. V lost 2 bases, J lost 3 bases, and 3 bases stayed unmatched. The chain's CDR3 is CASSYPTGVNQPQHF. The CDR3 nucleotides are TGTGCCAGCAGTTACCCGACAGGGGTCAATCAGCCCCAGCATTTT.

In DNA form, the CDR3 reads TGTGCCAGTAGCCCCCTCCTTCCAGGGAGCTCCTATAATTCACCCCTCCACTTT. Protein: CASSPLLPGSSYNSPLHF. This chain joins TRBV19 and TRBJ1-6; possibly TRBD1 for D (5 bases). This CDR3 spans 18 amino acids. Trimming left V 6 bases short and J 0 bases short, with 18 bases between. Germline CDR1 is LNHDA and CDR2 is SQIVND (reference sequence).

This clone is judged medium-sized. The J gene is TRBJ2-4, the V gene TRBV15; D not resolved. Germline CDR1 and CDR2: LNHNV and YYDKDF (reference sequence). This CDR3 comprises 14 residues. Trimming took 0 bases from V and 7 from J, leaving 10 bases between them. This CDR3 is CATSRDLEVNIQYF. In nucleotides, the CDR3 is TGTGCCACCAGCAGAGATCTAGAGGTGAACATTCAGTACTTC.

The genes are TRBV10-3 and TRBJ2-5; D unresolved. Between the trimmed V and J ends, which lost 2 bases and 1 base, there was a span of 11 bases. Germline-derived CDR1 and CDR2 are ENHRY and SYGVKD. The CDR3 totals 15 residues. CDR3 nucleotide sequence: TGTGCCATCAGTGAGGGGCAGACCATCCAAGAGACCCAGTACTTC. It specifies CAISEGQTIQETQYF.

This clone was picked up one time. The rearrangement joins TRBV7-2 to TRBJ2-3; 8 nucleotides line up with TRBD1. This CDR3 region has 15 residues. With V trimmed by 5 bases and J by 3 bases, 7 bases remained unmatched. In germline, CDR1 is SGHTA, CDR2 FQGNSA. The CDR3 spells CASSPPQGATDTQYF. The CDR3 bases are TGTGCCAGCAGCCCACCCCAGGGGGCGACAGATACGCAGTATTTT.

The rearrangement joins TRBV3-1 (or the pseudogene TRBV3-2) to TRBJ1-5; 9 nucleotides line up with TRBD1. CDR1 and CDR2 from the germline V gene are LGHDT and YNNKEL (reference sequence). This CDR3 is 13 amino acids long. After removal of 4 bases from V and 5 bases from J, the junction contained 0 bases not matched to a gene. The CDR3 sequence: CASSRTGDQPQHF. For the CDR3, the DNA is TGTGCCAGCAGCCGGACAGGGGATCAGCCCCAGCATTTT.

The chain is built from TRBV5-1 and TRBJ2-3, with D unresolved. Per the germline V gene, CDR1 is SGHRS and CDR2 is YFSETQ. V lost 0 bases and J 4 bases, leaving 9 bases between the germline ends. The CDR3 covers 14 residues. CDR3 amino acids: CASSLVPISDTQYF. CDR3 bases: TGCGCCAGCAGCTTGGTACCGATTTCAGATACGCAGTATTTT.

This chain uses TRBV6-2 or TRBV6-3 with TRBJ2-3; D is ambiguous. The ends were cut back, 3 bases at V and 3 bases at J, with 13 bases in the middle. This CDR3 is built from 15 residues. The germline V gene encodes CDR1 MNHEY and CDR2 SVGEGT. DNA of the CDR3: TGTGCCAGCAGTTATCACAGCCCAAGTACAGATACGCAGTATTTT. Translated, it gives CASSYHSPSTDTQYF.

CDR3: CASSSVTGDNSPLHF. CDR3 coding DNA: TGTGCCAGCAGCTCGGTAACAGGCGACAATTCACCCCTCCACTTT. V usage is TRBV7-9 and J usage is TRBJ1-6; D is possibly TRBD1 (5 bases). The germline CDR1 and CDR2 sequences are SEHNR and FQNEAQ (reference sequence). V was pared by 4 bases and J by 7 bases, with 14 bases between. The CDR3 extends over 15 amino acids.

J is TRBJ2-1 and V is TRBV5-1, with 9 bases lining up with TRBD1. The CDR3 sequence is 14 residues long. Germline V gives CDR1 SGHRS, CDR2 YFSETQ. V dropped 1 base and J dropped 8; count of bases not matched to a gene: 4. The CDR3 coding sequence is TGCGCCAGCAGCTTGACAGGGGGCCTTGATGAGCAGTTCTTC. Translating gives CASSLTGGLDEQFF.

This clone has just one count. The V gene is TRBV29-1, the J gene TRBJ1-4; D unclear. Deletions cut 4 bases from V and 6 bases from J, with 18 bases between. The CDR3 extends over 15 amino acids. CDR1 and CDR2 from the germline V gene are SQVTM and ANQGSEA. CDR3 bases: TGCAGCGTTGGTCGCACGGGAGCTTCTGATGAAAAACTGTTTTTT. Its translation is CSVGRTGASDEKLFF.

The genes are TRBV27 and TRBJ2-1; no definite D call. This CDR3 region has 14 residues. Germline V CDR1 and CDR2: MNHEY, SMNVEV (reference sequence). The ends were cut back, 4 bases at V and 0 bases at J, with 7 bases in the middle. The CDR3 nucleotides read TGTGCCAGCAGTTCGGTGTACTCCTACAATGAGCAGTTCTTC. This codes for CASSSVYSYNEQFF.

V usage is TRBV9 and J usage is TRBJ2-3; 14 bases align to TRBD2. The CDR3 contains 18 residues. V lost 0 bases, J lost 5 bases, and 8 bases stayed unmatched. Germline-derived CDR1 and CDR2 are SGDLS and YYNGEE. CDR3 coding DNA: TGTGCCAGCAGCGTAGCTACGAGACTAGCGGGGGGGCAAGATACGCAGTATTTT. It translates to CASSVATRLAGGQDTQYF.

The chain couples TRBV5-4 to TRBJ1-6; D gene ambiguous. The V gene's germline CDR1 is SGHNT and CDR2 YYREEE (reference sequence). CDR3 length: 13 amino acids. With 4 bases removed from V and 9 bases from J, the gap between germline ends came to 11 bases. Written as DNA, the CDR3 is TGTGCCAGCAGCCCCGTAGGGTCTTCACCCCTCCACTTT. Encoded protein: CASSPVGSSPLHF. Complete variable domain (other parts from reference TRBV5-4 and TRBJ1-6): ETGVTQSPTHLIKTRGQQVTLRCSSQSGHNTVSWYQQALGQGPQFIFQYYREEENGRGNFPPRFSGLQFPNYSSELNVNALELDDSALYLCASSPVGSSPLHFGNGTRLTVT.

The chain uses TRBV6-5 and TRBJ1-1; TRBD1 is a possible D gene (6 bases). The CDR3 consists of 13 residues. Germline V CDR1 and CDR2: MNHEY, SVGAGI. Trimming cost V 5 bases and J 1 base, with 8 bases left between them. CDR3 DNA sequence: TGTGCCAGCAGTAGGGGGGGGAACACTGAAGCTTTCTTT. This translates into CASSRGGNTEAFF.

The gene calls are TRBV4-1 and TRBJ2-2; D is undetermined. V lost 5 bases and J 6 bases, leaving 10 bases between the germline ends. CDR1 is MGHRA, CDR2 YSYEKL, per germline. The CDR3 length is 13 residues. CDR3 DNA sequence: TGCGCCAGCAGCGTCGGAAGCGCCGGGGAGCTGTTTTTT. Translation gives CASSVGSAGELFF.

The chain uses TRBV15 and TRBJ1-1, with D maybe TRBD1 (6 bases). The CDR3 consists of 14 residues. Trimming cost V 0 bases and J 5 bases, with 10 bases left between them. Germline values: CDR1 LNHNV, CDR2 YYDKDF (reference sequence). DNA of the CDR3: TGTGCCACCAGCAGAGACTCAGGGGAAACTGAAGCTTTCTTT. Protein product: CATSRDSGETEAFF. Supplemented by reference TRBV15 and TRBJ1-1, the full variable domain reads DAMVIQNPRYQVTQFGKPVTLSCSQTLNHNVMYWYQQKSSQAPKLLFHYYDKDFNNEADTPDNFQSRRPNTSFCFLDIRSPGLGDTAMYLCATSRDSGETEAFFGQGTRLTVV.

The chain is built from TRBV4-2 and TRBJ1-2; a possible D gene is TRBD1 (5 bases). The CDR3 is 13 residues long. Germline V gene sequence: CDR1 LGHNA, CDR2 YNFKEQ. V was shortened by 0 bases and J by 4 bases, with 6 bases between the two germline ends. CDR3 DNA: TGTGCCAGCAGCCAAGACAGGGTCTATGGCTACACCTTC. This gives the protein CASSQDRVYGYTF.

The chain links TRBV7-9 to TRBJ1-2; 7 nucleotides line up with TRBD1. The J segment lost 3 bases and the V segment lost 3 bases, leaving 1 base of the junction unmatched. The germline V gene has CDR1 SEHNR and CDR2 FQNEAQ (reference sequence). There are 13 residues in the CDR3. DNA for the CDR3: TGTGCCAGCAGCTTCCAGGGGGACTATGGCTACACCTTC. This sequence encodes CASSFQGDYGYTF.

The V and J genes are TRBV14 and TRBJ2-5; unclear D gene. Trimming shortened V by 0 bases and J by 0 bases, and 8 bases separated the two germline ends. Looked up from germline, CDR1 is SGHDN and CDR2 is FVKESK. The CDR3 covers 15 residues. CDR3 nucleotide sequence: TGTGCCAGCAGCCAAGATAGTTGGTACCAAGAGACCCAGTACTTC. Amino acid sequence: CASSQDSWYQETQYF.

The chain couples TRBV6-1 to TRBJ2-7; D possibly corresponds to TRBD1 (5 bases). The V and J ends lost 4 bases and 0 bases respectively, with 16 bases between them. The CDR3 has 16 residues. Germline values: CDR1 MNHNS, CDR2 SASEGT. As DNA, the CDR3 is TGTGCCAGCAGTGGATATGGACACCACAGCTCCTACGAGCAGTACTTC. Translated: CASSGYGHHSSYEQYF.